This TCR beta chain was recorded in a study of regulatory T cells in long-lasting Graves disease (dated by TCRdb to about 2021). Notes on the research overall: In the newly diagnosed Graves' disease group, patients had been taking antithyroid drugs for less than 3 months. The study took place in China and was registered as a clinical trial. A total of around 35 samples underwent TCR sequencing, from about 13 patients with persistent Graves' disease and roughly 20 patients with newly diagnosed Graves' disease. Peripheral blood TCR sequencing and RNA sequencing compared persistent Graves' disease patients with newly diagnosed Graves' disease patients.

Reading the label with the study, this specimen's time point is: newly diagnosed GD, antithyroid drugs for less than 3 months. For both TCR sequencing and RNA sequencing, RNA was extracted from PBMCs using TRIzol. The diagnosis of Graves' disease followed American Thyroid Association guidelines. Patients for the study were recruited at an endocrinology department in Xi'an, China. Each patient gave 9 to 10 milliliters of peripheral blood, collected in an EDTA anticoagulant tube. PBMCs were isolated by Ficoll Paque Plus density gradient separation without further T cell sorting. An Agilent 2100 Bioanalyzer and agarose gel were used to assess RNA quality, and a NanoDrop 2000 was used to measure RNA concentration. Results the study describes overall, beyond this receptor: Sequencing and analysis were limited to the TCR beta chain. More public clonotypes were shared among persistent patients (around 3,000) than among newly diagnosed patients (roughly 1,000). Persistent Graves' disease patients showed lower TCR Shannon entropy and fewer highly expanded clones than newly diagnosed patients, suggesting clonal expansion. Because the primary lesion, thyroid tissue, could not be accessed, the study looked at peripheral blood alone. The authors acknowledged the small sample size as a limitation that may reduce accuracy. TRBV28, TRBJ1-2 and TRBJ2-5 were preferentially used in persistent disease, while TRBV20-1 and TRBJ2-1 were favored in newly diagnosed disease.

This clonotype was recorded many times. This receptor's antigen is unknown. Base qualities are not recorded, but no much larger clone differs from it by a single base. The library was generated by multiplex PCR. Sequencing was performed on an Illumina HiSeq 4000. CDR3 regions were amplified by Arm-PCR with iRepertoire HTBI primers to construct TCR beta libraries. PCR products were gel purified before sequencing. Per the authors' processing: A total of around 66 TRBV and 14 TRBJ segments were identified across samples and were used for gene usage analysis of CDR3 amino acid clonotypes. COPE and FqMerger were used to merge filtered high-quality paired reads into contigs. Contigs were aligned with BLAST to IMGT TRBV, TRBD and TRBJ reference genes, and CDR3 was defined per IMGT. Any clonotype with a frequency above 0.1% was counted as a highly expanded clone. Repertoire diversity was measured by Shannon entropy, and V-J evenness by the Gini coefficient. Clonotypes shared by more than one individual were considered public. The public reads were quality trimmed at Q25 with fastp and then assembled into clones with MiXCR by TCRdb, keeping productive beta chains. For every CDR3 protein sequence, its rows merge into one entry that carries the most common genes and DNA. The V and J calls, along with clone size, are taken from TCRdb and not from the paper's own processing. In all, the sample holds 550,000 to 600,000 distinct CDR3 sequences, and 16% of those were seen once. 9.5% to 15% of the sample lies in the top ten.

The germline V gene supplies CDR1 SGHAT and CDR2 FQNNGV. Measured from the cysteine to the phenylalanine, the CDR3 is 14 residues long. The CDR3 DNA has 42 bases and is translated from base 1. The junction shows trimming of 1 base on V and 0 bases on J, plus 7 bases between the germline ends. This sample was also put to use in a study of T cells in Graves' hyperthyroidism and ophthalmopathy. The other study reports the following: Stable Graves' hyperthyroidism was defined as no progression to ophthalmopathy during 18 months of follow-up. Hyperthyroidism patients were newly diagnosed, had a disease duration of under 2 months, and were aged 18 to 65 years. Any patient with an uncontrolled infection, another autoimmune disease, pregnancy or lactation was excluded. Clinical symptoms, serum thyroxine and TRAb, thyroid ultrasound, and orbital computed tomography formed the basis for the diagnoses. For the first round of RT-PCR on the TCR CDR3, the HTBI primer set was used together with the Qiagen OneStep RT-PCR kit. Most expanded thyroid clonotypes (frequency above 0.001) were also detected in blood, a finding suggesting that blood repertoires may reflect thyroid immune responses. A model built on a 13 V-J signature distinguished ophthalmopathy from stable hyperthyroidism, reaching 87.88% sensitivity and 81.08% specificity in cross-validation and 80%/75% in testing. In validation, the model predicted progression to ophthalmopathy a median of roughly 6.2 months before onset, with approximately 71% sensitivity and 72.22% specificity. TCR V-J signatures able to tell the groups apart were searched for in a discovery cohort of 90 to 100 patients, of whom under 45 had Graves' ophthalmopathy and under 65 had stable Graves' hyperthyroidism. Prospective prediction of ophthalmopathy was tested in an independent validation cohort of approximately 19 hyperthyroidism patients and 15 to 17 patients who later progressed to ophthalmopathy. For training and testing, the approximately 97 patients in the discovery cohort were randomly divided in a 7:3 ratio. The study also compared thyroid tissue and blood T-cell repertoires from about six Graves' hyperthyroidism patients. Following sampling, methimazole starting at 30 mg daily was given to hyperthyroidism patients, and high-dose intravenous methylprednisolone was given to ophthalmopathy patients. Libraries were constructed in a second round of multiplex PCR, after which size selection and purification were performed. Libraries were sequenced paired-end with 100 bp reads on an Illumina HiSeq2000. SOAPnuke was used to process the raw data, with reads discarded if the reads contained adapters or uncalled bases, had a mean Phred below 15, or lacked an exact constant-primer or identifier match. COPE v1.2.5 was used to merge high-quality paired reads, and clonotypes were defined as unique nucleotide sequences. Clonotypes were aligned to IMGT TRBV, TRBD and TRBJ reference segments using MiTCR v1.1. The analysis was restricted to V-J combinations with a frequency above 0.0001, which together covered just over 99% of the repertoires. The TCS score was defined as F50 (clonal expansion) divided by E x V (chaos), with BLOSUM62-based TCRdist calculated between CDR3 peptides within each V-J. Welch's t-statistics and random forest reduced 500 to 650 V-J features to 13, which were used in a naive Bayes classifier (R e1071). No statistical method was used to fix the sample size in advance, and group allocation was not hidden from the investigators. The paper describes TCR Vbeta CDR3 sequencing of fewer than 150 peripheral blood samples, made up of roughly 45 ophthalmopathy patients, some 80 hyperthyroidism patients and roughly 17 progressor patients.

The sequence joins TRBV11-2 to TRBJ2-7; matching of 5 bases hints at TRBD1 as the D gene. The receptor was derived from a man younger than 30 with Graves disease. Donor details come from another sample of the same person, matched by shared clones. The specimen was peripheral blood mononuclear cells (PBMCs), collected at new diagnosis, from a patient treated with antithyroid drugs. CDR3 region: CASSLVDTSYEQYF. The nucleotide sequence is given as TGTGCCAGCAGCTTAGTGGACACCTCCTACGAGCAGTACTTC.